This TCR beta chain was identified during a study of T cells after yellow fever vaccination. Whole-study results and caveats: Few clonotypes appeared in both CD4 and CD8 compartments. When the response was secondary, it was weaker but reached its peak faster, day 5 versus 15. Clones that expanded after primary vaccination mostly reappeared after the booster (over 95% CD4, 70% to 90% CD8).

In making TCR cDNA, 5'RACE template switching added a universal primer site and UMIs to it. One entry per CDR3 protein, called by TCRdb with MiXCR from the 5' RACE reads. Among nearly 45,000 distinct CDR3 sequences, 6.8% were seen once, and the ten largest hold roughly 15%. This clonotype was seen repeatedly, ten times or more. CDR1 and CDR2 from the germline V gene are SQVTM and ANQGSEA. This CDR3 is 13 amino acids long. V lost 7 bases, J lost 4 bases, and 9 bases stayed unmatched. The starting material was CD8+ T cells not binding an NS4B(214-222) dextramer, sorted from PBMCs, obtained 45 days after the yellow fever booster vaccination. This TCR was recovered from a man between 25 and 39 years old who received the YFV17D yellow fever vaccine. This chain uses TRBV29-1 with TRBJ2-7; 8 nucleotides agree with TRBD1. The CDR3 DNA reads TGCAGCGCCGTGCAGGGGGCAGCTTACGAGCAGTACTTC. Its protein product is CSAVQGAAYEQYF.